Listed here are 29 T cell receptor beta chains from one sample, sequenced in a study of blood T cell repertoires in COVID-19. Libraries were prepared by immunoSEQ multiplex PCR; TCRdb keeps only in-frame clonotypes and omits some of them. In the table there are about 55,000 clones, around four fifths of which are singletons. Sequencing was performed on peripheral blood. The receptors stem from a woman aged 55-75 years with acute or convalescent COVID-19.

V is TRBV9 and J is TRBJ2-1; TRBD2 matches at 12 bases. This CDR3 has 16 residues. From germline, CDR1 is SGDLS and CDR2 YYNGEE. Losses at the gene ends were 4 bases for V and 3 bases for J; bases not matched to a gene: 5. The CDR3 nucleotides are TGTGCCAGCAGCCATCTAGCGGGAGGGCACTACAATGAGCAGTTCTTC. This sequence encodes CASSHLAGGHYNEQFF.

The CDR3 bases are TGCGCCAGCAGCTTGGAGACCGGGGGGAATCAGCCCCAGCATTTT. As protein: CASSLETGGNQPQHF. The chain has TRBV5-1 and TRBJ1-5; D might be TRBD1 (5 bases). Trimming cost V 0 bases and J 4 bases, with 11 bases left between them. Germline assignment: CDR1 SGHRS and CDR2 YFSETQ. The CDR3 is 15 amino acids. The entire variable domain, with the rest obtained from reference TRBV5-1 and TRBJ1-5, is as follows: KAGVTQTPRYLIKTRGQQVTLSCSPISGHRSVSWYQQTPGQGLQFLFEYFSETQRNKGNFPGRFSGRQFSNSRSEMNVSTLELGDSALYLCASSLETGGNQPQHFGDGTRLSIL.

This clone was counted between two and nine times. This sequence joins TRBV6-2 or TRBV6-3 and TRBJ1-2, with a weak D call TRBD1 (6 bases). V was trimmed by 5 bases and J by 7 bases, leaving 26 bases between them. The CDR3 extends over 17 amino acids. Germline values: CDR1 MNHEY, CDR2 SVGEGT. The CDR3, as DNA: TGTGCCAGCAGTCTACCGGGCACAGGGTCGCCCCGCGGTGGCTACACCTTC. This gives the protein CASSLPGTGSPRGGYTF.

This clone was seen only once. The gene calls are TRBV5-1 and TRBJ2-6, with no clear D. This CDR3 has 17 residues. V lost 0 bases and J 0 bases, leaving 10 bases between the germline ends. Germline CDR1 is SGHRS and CDR2 is YFSETQ. CDR3: CASSLGDHNSGANVLTF. The CDR3 bases are TGCGCCAGCAGCTTGGGAGATCATAACTCTGGGGCCAACGTCCTGACTTTC.

The chain links TRBV6-1 to TRBJ1-1; D is uncertain. The V gene's germline CDR1 is MNHNS and CDR2 SASEGT. The V end lost 1 base, the J end lost 0 bases, and 18 bases lay between the germline ends. The CDR3 is 18 amino acids. The CDR3 sequence is CASSEEFLGGRMNTEAFF. The CDR3 coding sequence is TGTGCCAGCAGTGAAGAATTTTTGGGAGGGCGGATGAACACTGAAGCTTTCTTT.

The chain recombines TRBV11-3 with TRBJ1-1; tentative D call: TRBD1 (5 bases). This CDR3 contains 13 residues. The V and J ends lost 5 bases and 4 bases respectively, with 11 bases between them. Germline CDR1 reads SGHNT; CDR2 reads YENEEA. CDR3 coding DNA: TGTGCCAGCAGCCTTAGGGGTGGCACTGAAGCTTTCTTT. Translated: CASSLRGGTEAFF. The full variable domain, rest sourced from reference TRBV11-3 and TRBJ1-1, is EAGVVQSPRYKIIEKKQPVAFWCNPISGHNTLYWYLQNLGQGPELLIRYENEEAVDDSQLPKDRFSAERLKGVDSTLKIQPAELGDSAVYLCASSLRGGTEAFFGQGTRLTVV.

The genes are TRBV10-3 and TRBJ2-4, with D unresolved. V was cut by 0 bases and J by 0 bases, with 9 bases left in between. The CDR3 has 16 residues. The germline CDR1 and CDR2 sequences are ENHRY and SYGVKD. This CDR3 reads CAISESDIAAKNIQYF. CDR3 nucleotides: TGTGCCATCAGTGAGTCCGACATCGCAGCCAAAAACATTCAGTACTTC.

Comment on this clone: A junction end diverges from the germline sequence, so it may reflect a read error. This rearrangement joins TRBV11-2 to TRBJ2-1, with D maybe TRBD1 (5 bases). This CDR3 is built from 15 residues. CDR1 SGHAT and CDR2 FQNNGV come from the germline V gene. CDR3 nucleotide sequence: TGTGCCAGCAGCTCCGCTCCGACAGTATACAATGATCAGTTCTTC. Translating it yields CASSSAPTVYNDQFF.

The V and J genes are TRBV6-5 and TRBJ1-1; 7 nucleotides line up with TRBD1. Germline V lookup: CDR1 MNHEY, CDR2 SVGAGI. Germline trimming cut 0 bases from V and 7 bases from J; bases unmatched to any gene: 11. The CDR3 is 16 amino acids. The CDR3 bases are TGTGCCAGCAGTTACTCGACCCTCTCGACAGGGTTTGAAGCTTTCTTT. Protein: CASSYSTLSTGFEAFF.

This chain uses TRBV24-1 with TRBJ2-3; perhaps TRBD2 as D (6 bases). This CDR3 has 15 residues. Germline V gene sequence: CDR1 KGHDR, CDR2 SFDVKD. Trimming took off 1 base at V and 1 base at J, with 8 bases between the two ends. The CDR3 coding sequence is TGTGCCACCAGTGATTTCGGGAGTGGCACAGATACGCAGTATTTT. This sequence encodes CATSDFGSGTDTQYF.

This clone was seen a handful of times. The rearrangement links TRBV4-2 to TRBJ1-5, with 9 bases identical to TRBD1. This CDR3 comprises 16 residues. V shed 0 bases, J shed 5 bases, and the junction held 5 bases outside the gene matches. In germline, CDR1 is LGHNA, CDR2 YNFKEQ. The CDR3 DNA reads as TGTGCCAGCAGCCAAGATGTAGGGACAGGGCATCAGCCCCAGCATTTT. It specifies CASSQDVGTGHQPQHF.

This clone has just a few counts. The gene calls are TRBV5-5 and TRBJ2-7, with D maybe TRBD2 (6 bases). V lost 2 bases and J lost 3, with 9 bases in between. Per germline, CDR1 SGHKS and CDR2 YYEKEE (reference sequence). This CDR3 is 13 amino acids long. DNA of the CDR3: TGTGCCAGCAGCTTTGTTAGCGGCTACGAGCAGTACTTC. Amino acid sequence: CASSFVSGYEQYF.

As DNA, the CDR3 is TGTGCCAGCAGCTCAGAGCGGGGGACTAGCGGGAGGGCATCTTACAATGAGCAGTTCTTC. Amino acid sequence: CASSSERGTSGRASYNEQFF. The chain links TRBV11-2 to TRBJ2-1, with 16 bases that match TRBD2. CDR1 and CDR2 (germline): SGHAT, FQNNGV. CDR3 size: 20 residues. V lost 4 bases, J lost 4 bases, and 13 bases stayed unmatched.

This clone occurred a few times. The rearrangement joins TRBV7-3 to TRBJ1-6; no reliable D call. Germline lookup yields CDR1 SGHTA and CDR2 FQGTGA. V was shortened by 5 bases and J by 7 bases, with 12 bases between the two germline ends. The CDR3 length is 14 residues. The CDR3 spells CASSLFGSNSPLHF. The CDR3 DNA reads as TGTGCCAGCAGCCTGTTCGGGAGCAATTCACCCCTCCACTTT.

This clone has more than one count but fewer than ten. The rearrangement links TRBV19 to TRBJ1-5; 9 bases are shared with TRBD1. Germline trimming cut 7 bases from V and 8 bases from J; bases unmatched to any gene: 12. The CDR3 contains 15 residues. Per the germline V gene, CDR1 is LNHDA and CDR2 is SQIVND (reference sequence). The CDR3 region has the DNA TGTGCCAGTAAGGCTTTTGACAGGGGGACTGAGCCCCAGCATTTT. Translating gives CASKAFDRGTEPQHF. Using reference TRBV19 and TRBJ1-5 for the parts outside the CDR3, the full variable domain is DGGITQSPKYLFRKEGQNVTLSCEQNLNHDAMYWYRQDPGQGLRLIYYSQIVNDFQKGDIAEGYSVSREKKESFPLTVTSAQKNPTAFYLCASKAFDRGTEPQHFGDGTRLSIL.

The chain employs TRBV7-9 and TRBJ1-1; D is unclear. Germline V gene data show CDR1 as SEHNR and CDR2 as FQNEAQ (reference sequence). Trimming pared 5 bases from V and 7 bases from J, leaving 17 bases between. CDR3 length equals 14 residues. The CDR3 protein is CASSNIDGYDEAFF. The CDR3 nucleotides read TGTGCCAGCAGCAACATAGACGGGTATGATGAAGCTTTCTTT.

The chain joins TRBV14 to TRBJ2-1, with 9 bases that match TRBD2. CDR1 and CDR2 (germline): SGHDN, FVKESK. The CDR3 length is 20 residues. V lost 4 bases and J lost 6; bases outside the gene matches: 22. CDR3 amino acids: CASSRTAGIRGGRAFNEQFF. The DNA of the CDR3 is TGTGCCAGCAGCCGTACGGCAGGGATTAGAGGCGGGAGGGCCTTCAATGAGCAGTTCTTC.

J is TRBJ1-5 and V is TRBV5-5; no firm D call. This CDR3 contains 14 residues. CDR1 and CDR2 (germline): SGHKS, YYEKEE (reference sequence). With 2 bases removed from V and 6 bases from J, the gap between germline ends came to 12 bases. CDR3 protein: CASSLNAGGQPQHF. For the CDR3, the DNA is TGTGCCAGCAGCTTAAACGCAGGTGGTCAGCCCCAGCATTTT. The variable domain in full, with the rest retrieved from reference TRBV5-5 and TRBJ1-5, is DAGVTQSPTHLIKTRGQQVTLRCSPISGHKSVSWYQQVLGQGPQFIFQYYEKEERGRGNFPDRFSARQFPNYSSELNVNALLLGDSALYLCASSLNAGGQPQHFGDGTRLSIL.

This sequence joins TRBV21-1 and TRBJ2-2; the DNA was not compared with TRBD2, the D call given in the table. TRBV21-1 is classified as a pseudogene. The CDR3 is made up of 14 amino acids. The CDR3 DNA reads as TGTGCCAGCAGCAAGACTAGTAAAACCGGGGAGCTGTTTTTT. This gives the protein CASSKTSKTGELFF.

The rearrangement uses TRBV19 and TRBJ1-6; 8 nucleotides align to TRBD1. The germline V gene has CDR1 LNHDA and CDR2 SQIVND (reference sequence). V trimming: 5 bases; J trimming: 7 bases; junction bases outside the gene matches: 7. The length of the CDR3 is 15 residues. The DNA for the CDR3 is TGTGCCAGTAGTGGTGGGGACAGGAGAAATTCACCCCTCCACTTT. This gives the protein CASSGGDRRNSPLHF.

J is TRBJ1-1 and V is TRBV18, with D possibly being TRBD1 (5 bases). V dropped 5 bases and J dropped 1 base, with 8 bases sitting between them. CDR1 and CDR2 (germline): KGHSH, LQKENI. The CDR3 covers 13 residues. The CDR3, as DNA: TGTGCCAGCTCAATTACAGGGAACACTGAAGCTTTCTTT. Translated: CASSITGNTEAFF.

The V call is TRBV2, the J call TRBJ2-7, with TRBD1 identical over 11 bases. The CDR3 runs to 14 residues. With 5 bases clipped from V and 2 bases from J, the junction kept 2 bases outside the gene matches. Germline V lookup: CDR1 SNHLY, CDR2 FYNNEI. CDR3 in DNA: TGTGCCAGCAGTAGGGACAGGGGGACCTACGAGCAGTACTTC. Translating it yields CASSRDRGTYEQYF.

This clone was counted a single time. The V gene is TRBV5-6, the J gene TRBJ1-3; D is uncertain. CDR3 length: 17 residues. Germline V lookup: CDR1 SGHDT, CDR2 YYEEEE. Trimming cost V 2 bases and J 0 bases, with 15 bases left between them. As DNA, the CDR3 is TGTGCCAGCAGCTTTCTCGGCGGGGAACTCTCTGGAAACACCATATATTTT. It codes for CASSFLGGELSGNTIYF.

The chain combines TRBV5-1 with TRBJ1-4; TRBD1 is a possible D gene (6 bases). This CDR3 is built from 21 residues. V lost 2 bases to trimming and J lost 5 bases, with 31 bases between them. CDR1 is SGHRS, CDR2 YFSETQ, per germline. The CDR3 DNA sequence: TGCGCCAGCAGCTTAAGGGCGTGGGACGTGACAGGATCCAAGCAAAATGAAAAACTGTTTTTT. It specifies CASSLRAWDVTGSKQNEKLFF.

The chain joins TRBV7-8 to TRBJ1-1; a weak D match, TRBD1 (5 bases). V was pared by 6 bases and J by 6 bases, with 14 bases between. Per germline, CDR1 SGHVS and CDR2 FQNEAQ. The CDR3 spans 13 residues. The CDR3 reads CASSKGVDAEAFF. CDR3 nucleotides: TGTGCCAGCAGTAAAGGGGTAGACGCTGAAGCTTTCTTT.

This sequence joins TRBV12-3 or TRBV12-4 and TRBJ1-4, with 7 bases lining up with TRBD1. V shed 5 bases, J shed 8 bases, and the junction held 5 bases outside the gene matches. The length of the CDR3 is 13 residues. In nucleotides, the CDR3 is TGTGCCAGCAGTGCGGCGACAGGGGAAAAACTGTTTTTT. The encoded protein is CASSAATGEKLFF.

V is TRBV13 and J is TRBJ1-1, with D perhaps matching TRBD1 (6 bases). There are 13 residues in the CDR3. Germline loops: CDR1 PRHDT, CDR2 FYEKMQ (reference sequence). The V and J ends lost 6 bases and 3 bases respectively, with 11 bases between them. The CDR3 DNA follows: TGTGCCAGCAGTAAAGGGGGGGACACTGAAGCTTTCTTT. Its protein is CASSKGGDTEAFF.

The chain joins TRBV6-5 to TRBJ1-1, with D perhaps TRBD1 (6 bases). Germline lookup yields CDR1 MNHEY and CDR2 SVGAGI. This CDR3 contains 14 residues. V was shortened by 4 bases and J by 4 bases, with 13 bases between the two germline ends. CDR3 loop: CASSFGQFSTEAFF. The CDR3 bases are TGTGCCAGCAGTTTCGGACAGTTTAGCACTGAAGCTTTCTTT.

The chain is built from TRBV11-2 and TRBJ1-1; D call uncertain. Germline V gene lookup returns CDR1 SGHAT and CDR2 FQNNGV. CDR3 size: 11 residues. V dropped 5 bases and J dropped 7 bases, with 8 bases sitting between them. The chain's CDR3 is CASSKLLEAFF. The CDR3, as DNA: TGTGCCAGCAGCAAGTTACTTGAAGCTTTCTTT.